Following are 11 T cell receptor beta chains from one sample sequenced in a study of vaccination effects on CD4 cells after COVID-19. Before any sequencing was done, the ViraFEST assay used viral peptide pools to expand antigen-specific CD4+ T cells. Investigators separated out CD4+ T cells once about 10 days of culture had passed. Nucleocapsid antibodies stayed negative before and after vaccination, showing no earlier SARS-CoV-2 infection. Their cognate antigens are unknown. Only in-frame clones appear in the TCRdb table, and some are missing; sequencing was by immunoSEQ multiplex PCR. The sample shows about 73,000 clones, about four fifths of them seen only once. Sequenced material: CD4+ T cells from PBMCs cultured with SARS-CoV-2 spike peptides, taken before COVID-19 vaccination. All receptors derive from a human donor who received a COVID-19 vaccine.

V usage is TRBV11-3 and J usage is TRBJ2-5; 14 bases fit TRBD2. Germline loops: CDR1 SGHNT, CDR2 YENEEA. The CDR3 consists of 20 residues. V lost 5 bases to trimming and J lost 3 bases; unmatched junction nucleotides: 17. CDR3 nucleotides: TGTGCCAGCAGCGGTGGACTAGCGGGGGGCCGGGAGAAAGGGGAAGAGACCCAGTACTTC. As protein: CASSGGLAGGREKGEETQYF.

The rearrangement joins TRBV19 to TRBJ1-5; no firm D call. V lost 5 bases to trimming and J lost 0 bases, with 11 bases between them. CDR1 and CDR2 (germline): LNHDA, SQIVND (reference sequence). The CDR3 runs to 15 residues. The CDR3 DNA reads TGTGCCAGTAGTCCCCACGGGTATAGCAATCAGCCCCAGCATTTT. Translation: CASSPHGYSNQPQHF.

This sequence joins TRBV7-9 and TRBJ2-5, with D perhaps TRBD1 (6 bases). The V gene lost 2 bases and the J gene lost 5 bases, with 18 bases spanning the gap. This CDR3 is built from 16 residues. Germline V gene lookup returns CDR1 SEHNR and CDR2 FQNEAQ (reference sequence). Here the CDR3 DNA reads TGTGCCAGCAGCTTATTGGGGGCCGGGGCTGTGGAGACCCAGTACTTC. The encoded protein is CASSLLGAGAVETQYF.

The chain is built from TRBV5-1 and TRBJ1-4; D is perhaps TRBD1 (5 bases). Trimming shortened V by 3 bases and J by 8 bases, and 14 bases separated the two germline ends. CDR3 length: 14 amino acids. Looked up from germline, CDR1 is SGHRS and CDR2 is YFSETQ. The CDR3 DNA is TGCGCCAGCAGCTCCCCAGGGCGACAAGAAAAACTGTTTTTT. This sequence encodes CASSSPGRQEKLFF.

This clone was seen a single time. The rearrangement links TRBV5-1 to TRBJ2-5; D possibly corresponds to TRBD1 (6 bases). The ends were cut back, 4 bases at V and 1 base at J, with 17 bases in the middle. Looked up from germline, CDR1 is SGHRS and CDR2 is YFSETQ. This CDR3 contains 16 residues. The CDR3 sequence is CASSLSNDRIQETQYF. The CDR3 bases are TGCGCCAGCAGCCTCTCCAACGACAGGATCCAAGAGACCCAGTACTTC.

The genes are TRBV4-3 and TRBJ1-5; 7 nucleotides match TRBD1. V shed 0 bases, J shed 4 bases, and the junction held 9 bases outside the gene matches. Germline-derived CDR1 and CDR2 are LGHNA and YSLEER. This CDR3 is built from 17 residues. The CDR3 here is CASSQDAAGGLNQPQHF. The CDR3 DNA is TGCGCCAGCAGCCAAGATGCGGCAGGGGGTTTAAATCAGCCCCAGCATTTT.

The chain joins TRBV20-1 to TRBJ1-6; maybe TRBD1 (6 bases). Trimming shortened V by 3 bases and J by 6 bases, and 15 bases separated the two germline ends. Germline CDR1 and CDR2: DFQATT and SNEGSKA (reference sequence). The CDR3 is 15 residues long. CDR3 sequence (DNA): TGCAGTGCTAGTCGGGCGGGGGCGGGTAATTCACCCCTCCACTTT. It codes for CSASRAGAGNSPLHF.

The chain carries TRBV12-5 and TRBJ2-7; D uncertain. This CDR3 has 11 residues. Germline V gene data show CDR1 as LGHNT and CDR2 as FRNRAP. Trimming left V 2 bases short and J 4 bases short, with 3 bases between. The CDR3 bases are TGTGCTAGTGGTTTGAATTACGAGCAGTACGTC. Its protein is CASGLNYEQYV.

V gene TRBV21-1 combines with J gene TRBJ2-6. TRBV21-1 is recorded as a pseudogene. CDR3 length: 17 residues. In nucleotides, the CDR3 is TGTGCCAGCACTAGAGAACGAGGGGACTCTGGGGCCAACGTCCTGACTTTC. Amino acid sequence: CASTRERGDSGANVLTF.

The V gene is TRBV4-1, the J gene TRBJ1-2, with TRBD1 as a possible D gene (6 bases). Germline CDR1 is MGHRA and CDR2 is YSYEKL. Trimming removed 6 bases from V and 3 bases from J, with 17 bases in between. CDR3 length: 15 amino acids. CDR3 sequence reads: CASSPPRGADYGYTF. The DNA for the CDR3 is TGCGCCAGCAGTCCCCCCAGGGGCGCGGACTATGGCTACACCTTC.

The V gene is TRBV6-5, the J gene TRBJ2-4, with D hard to call. The germline CDR1 and CDR2 sequences are MNHEY and SVGAGI. The CDR3 consists of 14 residues. The V and J ends lost 2 bases and 0 bases respectively, with 5 bases between them. CDR3 bases: TGTGCCAGCAGTTACGGCGGAGCCAAAAACATTCAGTACTTC. Translated: CASSYGGAKNIQYF.